Below, one T cell receptor beta chain is given with its context. This sample is part of a study of T cell changes during pregnancy in multiple sclerosis. Repertoires were generated with immunoSEQ multiplex PCR, while TCRdb's copy carries only in-frame clones and drops some. Of about 54,000 clones listed, about 91% are singletons. The V end lost 0 bases, the J end lost 4 bases, and 16 bases lay between the germline ends. From germline, CDR1 is SGHTA and CDR2 FQGNSA. The CDR3 totals 16 residues. This clonotype was sampled from a female donor in good health, enrolled as a control in a pregnancy study. V is TRBV7-2 and J is TRBJ2-7; a weak D match, TRBD1 (7 bases). The material sequenced was peripheral blood, taken after pregnancy. CDR3 loop: CASSLAGAGGFYEQYF. For the CDR3, the DNA is TGTGCCAGCAGCTTAGCGGGGGCAGGGGGGTTTTACGAGCAGTACTTC.